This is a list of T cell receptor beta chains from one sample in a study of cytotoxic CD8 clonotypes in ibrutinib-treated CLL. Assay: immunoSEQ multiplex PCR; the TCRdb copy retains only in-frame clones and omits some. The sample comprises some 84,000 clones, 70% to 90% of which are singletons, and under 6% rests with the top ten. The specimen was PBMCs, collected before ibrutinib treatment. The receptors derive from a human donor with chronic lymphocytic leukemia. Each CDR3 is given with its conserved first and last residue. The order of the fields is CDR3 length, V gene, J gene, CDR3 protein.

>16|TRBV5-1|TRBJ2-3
CASSLRWDRGTDTQYF
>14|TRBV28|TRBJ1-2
CASRLPTGYYGYTF
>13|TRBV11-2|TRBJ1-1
CASTLRTNTEAFF
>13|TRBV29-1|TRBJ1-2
CSVEVPSLYGYTF
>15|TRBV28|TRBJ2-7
CASSQAGTGADEQYF
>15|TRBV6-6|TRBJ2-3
CASSYSLLGPDTQYF
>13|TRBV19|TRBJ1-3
CASVRGSGNTIYF
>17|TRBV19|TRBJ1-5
CASLPFGTLYSNQPQHF
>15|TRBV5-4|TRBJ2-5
CASSPSGRAGETQYF
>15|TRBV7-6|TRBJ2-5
CASAGLAGVGETQYF
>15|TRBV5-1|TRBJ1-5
CASSPTIGYDQPQHF
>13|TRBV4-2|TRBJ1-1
CASSQELTGEAFF
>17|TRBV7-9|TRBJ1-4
CASSADYQQGSGEKLFF